The rows below give T cell receptor beta chains drawn from one sample of a study of blood T cells in healthy people across ages. TCRdb reprocessed the 5' RACE reads via MiXCR and lists one record per CDR3 protein. The table shows about 680,000 distinct CDR3 sequences, with approximately 49% occurring only once. The source material was blood. All receptors come from a woman aged 60 to 75 in good health. Each CDR3 is given with its conserved first and last residue. D genes are given only for firm matches. Rows give clone size only sometimes, using once, few, many, or a class for an expanded clone.

d_call	v_call	clone_size	j_call	cdr3_aa	cdr3_nt
.	TRBV4-2	few	TRBJ2-7	CASSRVSQAYEQYF	TGTGCCAGCAGCCGAGTGAGCCAGGCCTACGAGCAGTACTTC
TRBD1	TRBV29-1	.	TRBJ2-1	CSVHSGGWGEQFF	TGCAGCGTCCACTCAGGGGGATGGGGAGAGCAGTTCTTC
TRBD2	TRBV4-3	.	TRBJ2-7	CASSPGLADEYYEQYF	TGCGCCAGCAGCCCCGGACTAGCGGATGAATACTACGAGCAGTACTTC
.	TRBV9	.	TRBJ2-5	CASSPRHLRETQYF	TGTGCCAGCAGCCCCAGACACCTTCGAGAGACCCAGTACTTC
TRBD2	TRBV20-1	.	TRBJ2-1	CSASKAGGPYNEQFF	TGCAGTGCTAGCAAAGCGGGAGGCCCCTACAATGAGCAGTTCTTC
.	TRBV13	.	TRBJ1-2	CASSLGNSQGNGYTF	TGTGCCAGCAGCTTAGGCAATTCACAGGGAAACGGCTACACCTTC
.	TRBV7-2	.	TRBJ2-1	CASSLGRREQFF	TGTGCCAGCAGCTTAGGCAGAAGGGAGCAGTTCTTC
.	TRBV7-9	.	TRBJ2-3	CASSLVSPSTDTQYF	TGTGCCAGCAGCTTAGTCTCCCCTAGCACAGATACGCAGTATTTT
TRBD2	TRBV27	.	TRBJ2-1	CASKLGLAALNEQFF	TGTGCCAGCAAACTGGGACTAGCGGCCCTCAATGAGCAGTTCTTC
TRBD2	TRBV4-2	.	TRBJ2-3	CASSQELLAGLTDTQYF	TGTGCCAGCAGCCAAGAACTTCTAGCGGGACTCACAGATACGCAGTATTTT
TRBD1	TRBV12-3/TRBV12-4	.	TRBJ2-7	CASSFQGATYEQYF	TGTGCCAGCAGTTTTCAGGGGGCCACCTACGAGCAGTACTTC
TRBD1	TRBV15	.	TRBJ2-1	CATSQGQGYEQFF	TGTGCCACCAGCCAGGGACAGGGGTATGAGCAGTTCTTC
TRBD2	TRBV20-1	once	TRBJ2-7	CSAPSASSGRFNEQYF	TGCAGTGCTCCTTCAGCGAGTAGCGGGAGATTTAATGAGCAGTACTTC
.	TRBV28	.	TRBJ2-1	CASSYTYNEQFF	TGTGCCAGCAGTTACACTTATAATGAGCAGTTCTTC
TRBD1	TRBV6-6	.	TRBJ2-1	CASSFGTVSYNEQFF	TGTGCCAGCAGTTTCGGGACAGTATCCTACAATGAGCAGTTCTTC
TRBD1	TRBV7-8	.	TRBJ2-7	CASSAGTASYEQYF	TGTGCCAGCAGCGCCGGGACAGCCTCCTACGAGCAGTACTTC
.	TRBV27	.	TRBJ2-7	CASSPNGMSSYNEQYF	TGTGCCAGCAGTCCGAACGGGATGAGCTCCTACAATGAGCAGTACTTC
.	TRBV28	few	TRBJ1-2	CASSSTGLYGYTF	TGTGCCAGCAGTTCAACAGGCCTCTATGGCTACACCTTC
.	TRBV7-9	many	TRBJ2-7	CASSLGGDGTYEQYF	TGTGCCAGCAGCTTAGGCGGGGACGGAACCTACGAGCAGTACTTC
TRBD1	TRBV3-1	.	TRBJ2-5	CASSQDFTGQKTQYF	TGTGCCAGCAGCCAAGATTTCACGGGACAGAAGACCCAGTACTTC
.	TRBV20-1	.	TRBJ2-7	CSVRTKSYEQYF	TGCAGTGTAAGGACTAAATCCTACGAGCAGTACTTC
.	TRBV29-1	few	TRBJ1-4	CSAGRWGEKLFF	TGCAGCGCCGGAAGGTGGGGTGAAAAACTGTTTTTT
.	TRBV7-2	many	TRBJ1-2	CASSSQQRTYGYTF	TGTGCCAGCAGCTCCCAACAGCGCACCTATGGCTACACCTTC
.	TRBV20-1	few	TRBJ2-1	CSARPLSPSSYNEQFF	TGCAGTGCTAGACCTCTTTCACCGAGCTCCTACAATGAGCAGTTCTTC
.	TRBV29-1	few	TRBJ2-3	CSVEIGRSDTQYF	TGCAGCGTTGAAATCGGAAGGTCAGATACGCAGTATTTT
TRBD1	TRBV10-3	.	TRBJ1-4	CASGARDRDEKLFF	TGTGCCTCGGGGGCCCGGGACAGGGACGAAAAACTGTTTTTT
.	TRBV5-1	once	TRBJ2-1	CASSLKFGEQFF	TGCGCCAGCAGCTTGAAGTTTGGTGAGCAGTTCTTC
TRBD2	TRBV4-2	.	TRBJ2-7	CASSQFFSGSVYEQYF	TGTGCCAGCAGCCAATTTTTTAGCGGGAGTGTGTACGAGCAGTACTTC
.	TRBV30	few	TRBJ2-7	CAWRRASEQYF	TGTGCCTGGAGGAGGGCCAGCGAGCAGTACTTC
.	TRBV25-1	.	TRBJ2-7	CASSGYKRGRDEQYF	TGTGCCAGCAGTGGCTACAAGAGGGGCAGAGACGAGCAGTACTTC
.	TRBV7-3	.	TRBJ2-6	CASSPRTAGANVLTF	TGTGCCAGCAGCCCACGGACAGCTGGGGCCAACGTCCTGACTTTC
TRBD2	TRBV9	.	TRBJ2-1	CASSVELGLARFF	TGTGCCAGCAGCGTAGAGTTAGGACTAGCGAGGTTCTTC
TRBD1	TRBV2	once	TRBJ1-2	CASSSPDRAYGYTF	TGTGCCAGCAGTTCCCCCGACAGGGCCTATGGCTACACCTTC
.	TRBV7-9	.	TRBJ2-3	CASNPETGEDTDTQYF	TGTGCCAGCAATCCTGAAACGGGAGAGGACACAGATACGCAGTATTTT
.	TRBV30	.	TRBJ2-5	CAWRASETQYF	TGTGCCTGGAGAGCCTCAGAGACCCAGTACTTC
TRBD2	TRBV25-1	.	TRBJ2-5	CASSYGTSGSRETQYF	TGTGCCAGCAGTTACGGGACTAGCGGGAGTCGGGAGACCCAGTACTTC
.	TRBV7-3	.	TRBJ2-5	CASSLSSQETQYF	TGTGCCAGCAGCTTATCCAGCCAAGAGACCCAGTACTTC
.	TRBV11-3	.	TRBJ2-7	CASSPDRRSYEQYF	TGTGCCAGCAGCCCGGACAGACGTTCCTACGAGCAGTACTTC
.	TRBV7-2	.	TRBJ1-2	CASSPGRERGYTF	TGTGCCAGCAGCCCCGGGCGGGAGAGGGGCTACACCTTC
.	TRBV4-3	many	TRBJ2-7	CASSQGSQGGYEQYF	TGCGCCAGCAGCCAAGGATCCCAGGGGGGTTACGAGCAGTACTTC
TRBD1	TRBV9	.	TRBJ2-5	CASSASSTGKETQYF	TGTGCCAGCAGCGCCTCCTCGACAGGGAAAGAGACCCAGTACTTC
.	TRBV4-1	.	TRBJ2-7	CASSQVGTTFYEQYF	TGCGCCAGCAGCCAAGTGGGGACAACATTCTACGAGCAGTACTTC
.	TRBV24-1	.	TRBJ2-3	CATSDLRGEGLTDTQYF	TGTGCCACCAGTGATTTGAGGGGGGAAGGACTCACAGATACGCAGTATTTT
.	TRBV9	few	TRBJ2-7	CASSRGGIQAGEQYF	TGTGCCAGCAGCAGGGGGGGGATTCAGGCGGGAGAGCAGTACTTC
.	TRBV9	.	TRBJ2-7	CASSVAGQVTTTGEQYF	TGTGCCAGCAGCGTAGCAGGGCAGGTGACTACTACCGGCGAGCAGTACTTC
TRBD2	TRBV27	few	TRBJ2-7	CASSAGRGSYEQYF	TGTGCCAGCAGTGCAGGGAGGGGATCCTACGAGCAGTACTTC
TRBD2	TRBV20-1	.	TRBJ2-7	CSARGSGNHEQYF	TGCAGTGCTAGAGGTAGCGGGAACCACGAGCAGTACTTC
TRBD2	TRBV5-6	.	TRBJ2-1	CASSRDLAGGVGEQFF	TGTGCCAGCAGCCGCGATTTAGCGGGAGGGGTCGGGGAGCAGTTCTTC
TRBD2	TRBV10-3	.	TRBJ2-1	CAITRLAGREQFF	TGTGCCATCACCAGACTAGCGGGAAGGGAGCAGTTCTTC
.	TRBV15	few	TRBJ2-4	CATSSQKNIQYF	TGTGCCACCAGCAGCCAGAAAAACATTCAGTACTTC
.	TRBV20-1	.	TRBJ2-3	CSARTASDTQYF	TGCAGTGCTAGGACTGCGTCGGATACGCAGTATTTT
TRBD2	TRBV20-1	.	TRBJ2-1	CSVSSGYDNEQFF	TGCAGTGTCTCTAGCGGGTACGACAATGAGCAGTTCTTC
.	TRBV5-1	few	TRBJ2-7	CASSLISGGLNEQYF	TGCGCCAGCAGCTTGATTTCCGGGGGATTGAATGAGCAGTACTTC